This entry describes one T cell receptor (beta chain). This entry comes from a study of CD8 T cells in ankylosing spondylitis. TCRdb independently ran MiXCR on the 5' RACE reads; one entry per CDR3 protein. The data show fewer than 200,000 distinct CDR3 sequences, roughly 10% seen once. Trimming cost V 6 bases and J 0 bases, with 15 bases left between them. CDR3 size: 16 residues. The sample was blood, either unsorted or a sorted T cell fraction (not recorded which). The rearrangement links TRBV12-3 or TRBV12-4 to TRBJ2-1, with D perhaps TRBD1 or TRBD2 (5 bases each). This TCR was sampled from a female donor with ankylosing spondylitis or in good health (not recorded which). The chain's CDR3 is CASRVEGPSSYNEQFF. The CDR3 DNA reads as TGTGCCAGCAGGGTTGAGGGGCCAAGCTCCTACAATGAGCAGTTCTTC.